This TCR beta chain was identified during a study of blood T cells in healthy people across ages. A second PCR of about 7 to 12 cycles used a sample-barcoded 5' primer and a J-beta primer mix. A template-switch adaptor with 12 random nucleotides tagged each cDNA molecule. Every sample returned 3 million or more CDR3-containing paired-end reads. One entry per CDR3 protein, called by TCRdb with MiXCR from the 5' RACE reads. The data show fewer than 1 million distinct CDR3 sequences, with 44% seen just once and 15% to 25% held by the top ten. The sequencing sample was made of blood. This clonotype was obtained from a man aged 55 to 70 in good health.

The CDR3, as DNA: TGCAGTGCTAGAACAGGAAAGATCAAAAACATTCAGTACTTC. The encoded protein is CSARTGKIKNIQYF. This sequence joins TRBV20-1 and TRBJ2-7, with TRBD1 as a possible D gene (5 bases). The J call is doubtful: the DNA matches TRBJ2-4 better. The CDR3 runs to 14 residues. Germline CDR1 DFQATT, CDR2 SNEGSKA (reference sequence).